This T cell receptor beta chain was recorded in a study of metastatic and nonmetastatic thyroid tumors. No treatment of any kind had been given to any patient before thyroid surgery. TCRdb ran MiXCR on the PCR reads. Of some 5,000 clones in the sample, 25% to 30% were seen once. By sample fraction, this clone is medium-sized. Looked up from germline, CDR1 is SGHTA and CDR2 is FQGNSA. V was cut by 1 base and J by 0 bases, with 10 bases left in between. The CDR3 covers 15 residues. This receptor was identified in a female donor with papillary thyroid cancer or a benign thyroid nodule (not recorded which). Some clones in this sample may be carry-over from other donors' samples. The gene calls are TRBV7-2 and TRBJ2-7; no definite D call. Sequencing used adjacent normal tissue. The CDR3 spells CASSLDYYSSYEQYF. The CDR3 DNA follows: TGTGCCAGCAGCTTAGACTACTACAGCTCCTACGAGCAGTACTTC. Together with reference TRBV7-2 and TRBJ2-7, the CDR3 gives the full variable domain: GAGVSQSPSNKVTEKGKDVELRCDPISGHTALYWYRQSLGQGLEFLIYFQGNSAPDKSGLPSDRFSAERTGGSVSTLTIQRTQQEDSAVYLCASSLDYYSSYEQYFGPGTRLTVT.